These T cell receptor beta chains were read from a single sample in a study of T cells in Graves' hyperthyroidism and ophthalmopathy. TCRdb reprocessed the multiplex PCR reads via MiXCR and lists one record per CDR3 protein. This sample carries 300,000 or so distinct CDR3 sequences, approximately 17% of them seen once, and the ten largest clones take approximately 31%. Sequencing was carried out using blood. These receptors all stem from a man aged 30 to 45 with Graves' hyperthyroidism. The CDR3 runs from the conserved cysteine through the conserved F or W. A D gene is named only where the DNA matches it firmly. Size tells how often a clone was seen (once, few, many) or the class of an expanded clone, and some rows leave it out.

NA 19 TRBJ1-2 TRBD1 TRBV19 CASSIVLWGQGLPNYGYTF TGTGCCAGCTCGATTGTCTTGTGGGGACAGGGGCTTCCTAACTATGGCTACACCTTC
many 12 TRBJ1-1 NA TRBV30 CAWGPRDTEAFF TGTGCCTGGGGCCCGAGGGACACTGAAGCTTTCTTT
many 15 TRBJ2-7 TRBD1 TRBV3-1 CASSLGTGGWGEQYF TGTGCCAGCAGCCTAGGGACAGGGGGGTGGGGTGAGCAGTACTTC
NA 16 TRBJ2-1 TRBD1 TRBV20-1 CSFDRVEGPSYNEQFF TGCAGCTTCGACAGGGTCGAGGGTCCTTCCTACAATGAGCAGTTCTTC
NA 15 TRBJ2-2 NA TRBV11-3 CASSQSVGDTGELFF TGTGCCAGCAGCCAAAGTGTAGGGGACACCGGGGAGCTGTTTTTT
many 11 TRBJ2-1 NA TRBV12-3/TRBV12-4 CASSLLVEQFF TGTGCCAGCAGTCTACTCGTAGAGCAGTTCTTC
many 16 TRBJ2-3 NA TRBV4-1 CASSQGSAGGTDTQYF TGCGCCAGCAGCCAAGGGTCGGCGGGCGGCACAGATACGCAGTATTTT
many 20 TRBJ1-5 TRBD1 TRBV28 CASSFSTGGLAPRSNQPQHF TGTGCCAGCAGTTTCTCTACAGGGGGCTTGGCCCCCAGGAGCAATCAGCCCCAGCATTTT
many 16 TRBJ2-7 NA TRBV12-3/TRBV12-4 CATQRHTGSGVSEQYF TGTGCCACCCAGAGACACACCGGGTCAGGGGTCTCCGAGCAGTACTTC
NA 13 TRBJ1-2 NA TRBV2 CASSAGRLYGYTF TGTGCCAGCAGTGCCGGACGGCTCTATGGCTACACCTTC
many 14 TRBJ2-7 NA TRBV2 CASSPGLLTYEQYF TGTGCCAGCAGTCCGGGACTGCTTACCTACGAGCAGTACTTC
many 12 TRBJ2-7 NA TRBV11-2 CASSTNPYEQYF TGTGCCAGCAGCACAAACCCTTACGAGCAGTACTTC
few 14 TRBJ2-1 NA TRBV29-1 CSVRTGMAYNEQFF TGCAGCGTTCGGACGGGAATGGCCTACAATGAGCAGTTCTTC